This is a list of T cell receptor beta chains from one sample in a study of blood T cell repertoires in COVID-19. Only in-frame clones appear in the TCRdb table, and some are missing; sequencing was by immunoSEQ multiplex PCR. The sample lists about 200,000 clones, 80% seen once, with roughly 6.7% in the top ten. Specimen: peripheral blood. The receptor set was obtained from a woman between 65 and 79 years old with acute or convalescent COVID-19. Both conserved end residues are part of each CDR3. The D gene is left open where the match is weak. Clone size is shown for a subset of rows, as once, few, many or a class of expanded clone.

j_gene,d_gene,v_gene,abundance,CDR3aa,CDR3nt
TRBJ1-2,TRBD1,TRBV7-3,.,CASSLSRQGYGYTF,TGTGCCAGCAGCTTAAGCCGACAGGGCTATGGCTACACCTTC
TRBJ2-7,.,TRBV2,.,CASSGGYTGNSYEQYF,TGTGCCAGCAGTGGAGGGTACACCGGGAACTCCTACGAGCAGTACTTC
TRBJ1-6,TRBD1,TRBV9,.,CASRPADRANSPLHF,TGTGCCAGCAGACCCGCCGACAGGGCCAATTCACCCCTCCACTTT
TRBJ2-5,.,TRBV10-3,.,CAISSGIGETQYF,TGTGCCATCAGCTCAGGAATAGGAGAGACCCAGTACTTC
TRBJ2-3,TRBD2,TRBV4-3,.,CASSQERSGGPTDTQYF,TGCGCCAGCAGCCAAGAGAGGAGCGGGGGGCCCACAGATACGCAGTATTTT
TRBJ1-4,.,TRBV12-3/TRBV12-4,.,CASSKTGAEKLFF,TGTGCCAGCAGCAAGACAGGAGCCGAAAAACTGTTTTTT
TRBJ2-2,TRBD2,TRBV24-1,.,CATSDRQSGGAGAGELFF,TGTGCCACCAGTGACCGACAAAGCGGGGGGGCCGGTGCCGGGGAGCTGTTTTTT
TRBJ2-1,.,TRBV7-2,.,CASSQRLVLGYNEQFF,TGTGCCAGCAGCCAGAGGCTAGTTTTGGGCTACAATGAGCAGTTCTTC
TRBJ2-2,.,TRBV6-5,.,CASSYRQGRSGELFF,TGTGCCAGCAGTTACAGGCAGGGTCGATCCGGGGAGCTGTTTTTT
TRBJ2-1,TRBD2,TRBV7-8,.,CASSLVTSGRSEQFF,TGTGCCAGCAGCTTAGTTACTAGCGGGAGAAGTGAGCAGTTCTTC
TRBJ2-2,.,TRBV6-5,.,CASMRSGSSGELFF,TGTGCCAGCATGCGATCAGGTTCTTCCGGGGAGCTGTTTTTT
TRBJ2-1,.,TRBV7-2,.,CASSPAVSGSYNEQFF,TGTGCCAGCAGCCCAGCGGTGTCCGGCTCCTACAATGAGCAGTTCTTC
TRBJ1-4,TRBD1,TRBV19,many,CASSIDLWAGGAGREKLFF,TGTGCCAGTAGTATAGATCTATGGGCAGGGGGCGCTGGTCGTGAAAAACTGTTTTTT
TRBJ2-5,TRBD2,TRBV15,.,CATSRDRGTSLNQYF,TGTGCCACCAGCAGAGATCGGGGGACTAGCTTAAACCAGTACTTC
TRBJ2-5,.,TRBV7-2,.,CASSLEGRGALETQYF,TGTGCCAGCAGCTTAGAGGGCAGGGGCGCTTTAGAGACCCAGTACTTC